A selection of T cell receptor beta chains follows, all from one sample in a study of a mutant IDH1 vaccine in newly diagnosed glioma. Profiling relied on immunoSEQ multiplex PCR, and the TCRdb table lists in-frame clones only, not all of them. The sample has tens of thousands of clones, about four fifths seen once. Their antigens remain unidentified. The sequencing used PBMCs, collected from a glioma patient whose treatment included an IDH1 peptide vaccine. The source of these receptors is a middle-aged man with glioma. Each CDR3 is given with its conserved first and last residue. The order of the fields is V gene, D gene, J gene, clone size, CDR3 DNA, CDR3 protein. The D gene is left open where the match is weak. For some rows the clone size is stated as once, few or many, or as a class when expanded; others skip it.

TRBV6-5	NA	TRBJ1-2	NA	TGTGCCAGCAGTTTTGGAAGGAACTATGGCTACACCTTC	CASSFGRNYGYTF
TRBV10-3	NA	TRBJ1-1	NA	TGTGCCATCAGTCAAAACGGGAGAAACACTGAAGCTTTCTTT	CAISQNGRNTEAFF
TRBV6-5	TRBD2	TRBJ2-5	NA	TGTGCCAGCAGTTACCAAAGCGGGGGGGCCGTGGAGACCCAGTACTTC	CASSYQSGGAVETQYF
TRBV7-9	NA	TRBJ2-5	NA	TGTGCCAGCAGCTATGCAGGGGAAATTCAAGAGACCCAGTACTTC	CASSYAGEIQETQYF
TRBV19	NA	TRBJ1-4	once	TGTGCCAGTAGCCGGACAGCAACTAATGAAAAACTGTTTTTT	CASSRTATNEKLFF
TRBV30	NA	TRBJ1-1	few	TGTGCCTGTAAGTTGTTCATGAACACTGAAGCTTTCTTT	CACKLFMNTEAFF
TRBV6-5	TRBD1	TRBJ1-1	NA	TGTGCCAGCAGTTACACCGGGACAGGCGAGACTGAAGCTTTCTTT	CASSYTGTGETEAFF
TRBV2	NA	TRBJ1-2	NA	TGTGCCAGCAGTGAGTGGGCGGAGTCCTCGAGAGGCTACACCTTC	CASSEWAESSRGYTF
TRBV2	NA	TRBJ2-1	NA	TGTGCCAGCTTTGGGGCAACTTACAATGAGCAGTTCTTC	CASFGATYNEQFF
TRBV13	NA	TRBJ1-5	NA	TGTGCCAGCAGCTCCGGGGGGGGGCGCCGGGGCAATCAGCCCCAGCATTTT	CASSSGGGRRGNQPQHF
TRBV5-8	NA	TRBJ1-3	NA	TGTGCCAGCAGCTTGGGGGGGCCTTCTGCCCGAAACACCATATATTTT	CASSLGGPSARNTIYF
TRBV5-1	NA	TRBJ2-3	NA	TGCGCCAGCAGCGTAACAGGGAGAGATACGCAGTATTTT	CASSVTGRDTQYF
TRBV6-5	TRBD1	TRBJ2-7	NA	TGTGCCAGCAGTTACTCAGGGGACAGCACCTACGAGCAGTACTTC	CASSYSGDSTYEQYF
TRBV2	NA	TRBJ2-1	NA	TGTGCCAGCAGTGAACGGAGGGATTGGCAGTTCTTC	CASSERRDWQFF
TRBV19	NA	TRBJ1-1	NA	TGTGCCAGCTATACGTATCCGAGGGAAGCTTTCTTT	CASYTYPREAFF
TRBV6-5	NA	TRBJ2-2	NA	TGTGCCAGCAGTTACTCAATAGGGGGCACCGGGGAGCTGTTTTTT	CASSYSIGGTGELFF
TRBV5-1	NA	TRBJ2-2	NA	TGCGCCAGCAGCGTGGAGGCTGACGTGACGTCCGGGGAGCTGTTTTTT	CASSVEADVTSGELFF
TRBV2	NA	TRBJ1-2	NA	TGTGCCAGCAGTGAAGGGACAGCCGCCTGCACCTTC	CASSEGTAACTF
TRBV29-1	NA	TRBJ1-4	few	TGCAGCGTGGGCAGGGACGGCACTAATGAAAAACTGTTTTTT	CSVGRDGTNEKLFF
TRBV6-6	NA	TRBJ1-5	NA	TGTGCCAGCAGTTATGCGGGCGCCACTAGCAATCAGCCCCAGCATTTT	CASSYAGATSNQPQHF
TRBV2	NA	TRBJ1-3	NA	TGTGCCAGCAGGGGGATCTCTGGAAACACCATATATTTT	CASRGISGNTIYF
TRBV30	NA	TRBJ1-2	NA	TGTGCCTGGAGTGTCCGCTATGGCTACACCTTC	CAWSVRYGYTF
TRBV6-4	NA	TRBJ2-1	NA	TGTGCCAGCAGTGAGAGGGGTGAGACCTACAATGAGCAGTTCTTC	CASSERGETYNEQFF
TRBV19	TRBD1	TRBJ1-4	NA	TGTGCCAGTAGTTGGGACAGGGAGGCAACTAATGAAAAACTGTTTTTT	CASSWDREATNEKLFF
TRBV19	NA	TRBJ2-7	NA	TGTGCCAGTAGGCCCTCACAGGGACTATACGAGCAGTACTTC	CASRPSQGLYEQYF
TRBV2	NA	TRBJ1-6	once	TGTGCCAGCACCGGCCAACTCTCCTATAATTCACCCCTCCACTTT	CASTGQLSYNSPLHF
TRBV29-1	NA	TRBJ1-1	few	TGCAGCACAAAACAGGGCACGAACACTGAAGCTTTCTTT	CSTKQGTNTEAFF
TRBV29-1	NA	TRBJ2-3	NA	TGCAGCGTTGTGATGGGGTTCAGGTTAGCGACAGATACGCAGTATTTT	CSVVMGFRLATDTQYF
TRBV9	NA	TRBJ2-2	NA	TGTGCCAGCAGCGTTAGCGGGGAGCTGTTTTTT	CASSVSGELFF
TRBV29-1	NA	TRBJ1-5	NA	TGCAGCGTGGGAGGGACACGCAATCAGCCCCAGCATTTT	CSVGGTRNQPQHF
TRBV2	NA	TRBJ1-4	NA	TGTGCCAGCAGTGAAACGGCCTCGGGGGGAAAACTGTTTTTT	CASSETASGGKLFF
TRBV5-1	TRBD1	TRBJ1-1	NA	TGCGCCAGCAGCTTGGGAGGGACAGATAGGACTGAAGCTTTCTTT	CASSLGGTDRTEAFF
TRBV19	TRBD1	TRBJ1-2	NA	TGTGCCAGTACCCCACCCCAGGGGGCCTCTAACTATGGCTACACCTTC	CASTPPQGASNYGYTF
TRBV4-2	TRBD2	TRBJ2-7	once	TGTGCCAGCAGCCAAGGACTAGCGGGGGTCTACGAGCAGTACTTC	CASSQGLAGVYEQYF
TRBV6-6	TRBD1	TRBJ2-7	once	TGTGCCAGCAGCAGTCGACAGGGGAATGGCGAGCAGTACTTC	CASSSRQGNGEQYF
TRBV2	TRBD1	TRBJ2-5	NA	TGTGCCAGCCTCAGGACAGGGCAACAAGAGACCCAGTACTTC	CASLRTGQQETQYF
TRBV30	TRBD2	TRBJ2-7	NA	TGTGCCTGGAGTGTAACTAGCGGGGGGGCCGGAGAGCAGTACTTC	CAWSVTSGGAGEQYF